The present T cell receptor (beta chain) was sequenced within a study of T cell changes during pregnancy in multiple sclerosis. Produced via immunoSEQ multiplex PCR; TCRdb's table is partial and in-frame only. The table has just over 80,000 clones, around 96% seen once; the top ten hold around 1.1%. The junction had 1 base not matched to a gene; V was cut back by 3 bases and J by 6 bases. CDR3 length: 15 amino acids. Germline loops: CDR1 SGHTA, CDR2 FQGNSA. The sequence derives from a female donor with multiple sclerosis, enrolled in a pregnancy study. The genes are TRBV7-2 and TRBJ2-1; 14 bases agree with TRBD2. The sample in question was peripheral blood, obtained in the second trimester of pregnancy. CDR3 residues: CASSLTSGRGNEQFF. CDR3 DNA sequence: TGTGCCAGCAGCTTGACTAGCGGGAGGGGCAATGAGCAGTTCTTC.